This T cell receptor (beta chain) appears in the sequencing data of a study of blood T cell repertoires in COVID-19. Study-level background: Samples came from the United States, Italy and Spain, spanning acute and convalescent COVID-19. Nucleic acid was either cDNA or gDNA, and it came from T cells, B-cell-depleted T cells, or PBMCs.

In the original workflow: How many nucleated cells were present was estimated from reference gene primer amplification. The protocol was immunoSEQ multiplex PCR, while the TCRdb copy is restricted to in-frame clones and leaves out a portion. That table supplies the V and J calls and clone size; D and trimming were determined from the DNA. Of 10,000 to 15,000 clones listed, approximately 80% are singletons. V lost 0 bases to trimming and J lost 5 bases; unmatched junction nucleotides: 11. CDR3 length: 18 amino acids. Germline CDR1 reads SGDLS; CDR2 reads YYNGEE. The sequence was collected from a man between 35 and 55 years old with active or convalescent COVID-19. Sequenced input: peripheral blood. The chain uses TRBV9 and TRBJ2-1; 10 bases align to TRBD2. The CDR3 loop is CASSVGGGAGGTHNEQFF. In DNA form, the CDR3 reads TGTGCCAGCAGCGTAGGAGGGGGAGCGGGAGGGACCCACAATGAGCAGTTCTTC.